This T cell receptor (beta chain) was found in a study of blood T cell repertoires in COVID-19. Across the study: The analysed material was cDNA or gDNA that came from T cells, B-cell-depleted T cells, or PBMCs.

The protocol was immunoSEQ multiplex PCR, while the TCRdb copy is restricted to in-frame clones and leaves out a portion. The table records 120,000 or so clones, about 80% of them present only once. This CDR3 has 14 residues. The germline gives CDR1 MGHRA, CDR2 YSYEKL. Deletions cut 5 bases from V and 6 bases from J, with 14 bases between. The TCR sequence derives from a woman between 45 and 60 years old with acute or convalescent COVID-19. Material: peripheral blood. This sequence joins TRBV4-1 and TRBJ1-5; D not resolved. The CDR3 DNA reads as TGCGCCAGCAGCTCCGTAATAGAACCTCAGCCCCAGCATTTT. This encodes CASSSVIEPQPQHF.